This T cell receptor beta chain was captured by sequencing in a study of persistence of HIV-infected CD4 T cells. Broader study findings: Compared with CD3/CD28-stimulated cells, CMV- and Gag-responding cells showed lower TCRbeta richness.

With regard to this clone: Its antigen remains unknown.

Per the germline V gene, CDR1 is ENHRY and CDR2 is SYGVKD. Trimming stripped 3 bases from V and 0 bases from J, with 6 bases between. This CDR3 contains 14 residues. The stimulus was an HIV-1 Gag 15-mer peptide pool, about 1 ug/peptide/mL. Memory cells lacking CD40L and CD69 with high CD45RO were sorted. CD4+ T cell counts exceeded 400 cells/uL; CMV serology was positive. Sequencing used immunoSEQ version 4 in survey mode. Data came from immunoSEQ multiplex PCR; TCRdb stores just in-frame clones and leaves some out. The sample lists approximately 35,000 clones, roughly 80% seen once, with roughly 1% in the top ten.

The sequencing used cultured CD4+ T cells from PBMCs, collected from a patient who received antiretroviral therapy. The V gene is TRBV10-3, the J gene TRBJ1-3, with TRBD1 as a possible D gene (5 bases). This receptor was taken from an adult with HIV. The donor label of this sample is uncertain. The CDR3 protein is CAISERGSGNTIYF. CDR3 DNA sequence: TGTGCCATCAGTGAAAGGGGCTCTGGAAACACCATATATTTT.